This is a list of T cell receptor beta chains from one sample in a study of blood T cell repertoires in COVID-19. Repertoires were generated with immunoSEQ multiplex PCR, while TCRdb's copy carries only in-frame clones and drops some. Of fewer than 300,000 clones listed, 86% were seen once; the top ten hold 15% to 18%. Sequencing was done on a sample of PBMCs or T cells enriched from blood (not recorded which). Receptor source: a man younger than 35 who had recovered from COVID-19. Each CDR3 is given with its conserved first and last residue. The order of the fields is clone size, D gene, V gene, J gene, CDR3 DNA, CDR3 protein. A D gene is named only where the DNA matches it firmly. Size is stated for part of the rows, as once, few or many counts, or as a class when the clone is expanded.

-	TRBD2	TRBV4-1	TRBJ2-2	TGCGCCAGCAGCCAACTGGGACTAGCGGCGAACACCGGGGAGCTGTTTTTT	CASSQLGLAANTGELFF
-	TRBD1	TRBV10-3	TRBJ1-2	TGTGCCATCAGTAAGGGACAGATAGCTAACTATGGCTACACCTTC	CAISKGQIANYGYTF
few	-	TRBV11-3	TRBJ1-2	TGTGCCAGCAGCCCCCTCCAGTACAGGGCGGGCTATGGCTACACCTTC	CASSPLQYRAGYGYTF
-	TRBD1	TRBV7-2	TRBJ1-2	TGTGCCAGCAGCTCCACAGGGGCCTATGGCTACACCTTC	CASSSTGAYGYTF
-	TRBD1	TRBV19	TRBJ1-1	TGTGCCAGTAGGGGACTCCGGACAGGGAGGAACACTGAAGCTTTCTTT	CASRGLRTGRNTEAFF
-	-	TRBV7-9	TRBJ1-3	TGTGCCAGCACCTTCCTGTCCGGAAACACCATATATTTT	CASTFLSGNTIYF
-	-	TRBV19	TRBJ1-2	TGTGCCAGTAGTATGCCCGGGACATTCTATGGCTACACCTTC	CASSMPGTFYGYTF
-	-	TRBV25-1	TRBJ1-2	TGTGCCAGCCTCCCCGCAGGGCCCCTATACTATGGCTACACCTTC	CASLPAGPLYYGYTF
-	TRBD1	TRBV15	TRBJ1-5	TGTGCCACCAGCAGAGATCGGACAGGGTATCAGCCCCAGCATTTT	CATSRDRTGYQPQHF
-	TRBD2	TRBV6-5	TRBJ2-7	TGTGCCAGCAGTCAGCGGGACTTGAAGACGTACTTC	CASSQRDLKTYF
-	TRBD1	TRBV2	TRBJ1-1	TGTGCCAGCAGCGCAAACTCAGGGGGCCTCACTGAAGCTTTCTTT	CASSANSGGLTEAFF
once	-	TRBV9	TRBJ1-1	TGTGCCAGCAGCGTATCTCGGGAACCGGGGACTGAAGCTTTCTTT	CASSVSREPGTEAFF
-	-	TRBV10-3	TRBJ2-5	TGTGCCATCAGTGATACAGACAAGACGGAGACCCAGTACTTC	CAISDTDKTETQYF
-	TRBD2	TRBV9	TRBJ2-7	TGTGCCAGCAGCGTACACCCCCTAGCGGGGAACTACGAGCAGTACTTC	CASSVHPLAGNYEQYF
-	TRBD1	TRBV28	TRBJ1-6	TGTGCCAGCAGTTACCGGGACAGTTATTCACCCCTCCACTTT	CASSYRDSYSPLHF
many	-	TRBV9	TRBJ2-1	TGTGCCAGCAGCGTAGTGAGACTAGCCTACAATGAGCAGTTCTTC	CASSVVRLAYNEQFF
once	-	TRBV10-3	TRBJ2-1	TGTGCCATCAGTTACGGGGGAACTGGGCAGTTCTTC	CAISYGGTGQFF
-	TRBD1	TRBV27	TRBJ1-1	TGTGCCAGCAGCTTACAGGGGAGGAACACTGAAGCTTTCTTT	CASSLQGRNTEAFF
-	-	TRBV7-2	TRBJ2-4	TGTGCCAGCAGCCTAGGCGGGGAAAACATTCAGTACTTC	CASSLGGENIQYF
-	TRBD1	TRBV6-1	TRBJ1-2	TGTGCCAGCAGTGAAGCGTCCGACAGGGGATATGGCTACACCTTC	CASSEASDRGYGYTF
-	-	TRBV10-3	TRBJ2-7	TGTGCCATCAGTAACAACGCAGGGGCGCTTGAAGGGGAGCAGTACTTC	CAISNNAGALEGEQYF
-	-	TRBV27	TRBJ2-5	TGTGCCAGCAGTAAATGGGGGACACAAGAGACCCAGTACTTC	CASSKWGTQETQYF
-	-	TRBV2	TRBJ1-1	TGTGCCGTACAGGTTTGGCCTTCGGCTTTCTTT	CAVQVWPSAFF
-	TRBD2	TRBV2	TRBJ2-2	TGTGCCAGCAGGGGACTAGCGGGATCGGAGCTGTTTTTT	CASRGLAGSELFF
-	-	TRBV28	TRBJ1-5	TGTGCCAGCAGATCCCGGGTTGAGCCCCAGCATTTT	CASRSRVEPQHF
few	TRBD2	TRBV24-1	TRBJ2-5	TGTGCCACCAGTGACGGAAGTTGGCCTAGCGGGGATCTAAGAGAGACCCAGTACTTC	CATSDGSWPSGDLRETQYF
-	TRBD1	TRBV27	TRBJ2-7	TGTGCCAGCAGCCGACAGGGGCCCTTCCCCTACGAGCAGTACTTC	CASSRQGPFPYEQYF
-	-	TRBV5-1	TRBJ1-1	TGCGCCAGCAGTACGGGGAACACTGAAGCTTTCTTT	CASSTGNTEAFF
-	-	TRBV6-5	TRBJ1-3	TGTGCCAGCAGTTCTCCACACTCTGGAAACACCATATATTTT	CASSSPHSGNTIYF
-	TRBD1	TRBV4-1	TRBJ1-6	TGCGCCAGCAGCCAGGTGGGACAGGGCCTCAATTCACCCCTCCACTTT	CASSQVGQGLNSPLHF
-	-	TRBV7-9	TRBJ1-1	TGTGCCAGCAGCTTAGCACAGGGTGTCGACACTGAAGCTTTCTTT	CASSLAQGVDTEAFF
-	TRBD1	TRBV18	TRBJ1-6	TGTGCCAGCTCACCACAGGGACAGGGTAATTCACCCCTCCACTTT	CASSPQGQGNSPLHF
-	-	TRBV18	TRBJ1-1	TGTGCCAGCTCGTATCAGGGAGGCACTGAAGCTTTCTTT	CASSYQGGTEAFF
-	-	TRBV5-1	TRBJ1-1	TGCGCCAGCAGCTTGGCTGGCAGGGCGTCGGGGAACACTGAAGCTTTCTTT	CASSLAGRASGNTEAFF
-	-	TRBV10-3	TRBJ1-2	TGTGCCATCAGTACAGGTTCTAACTATGGCTACACCTTC	CAISTGSNYGYTF
-	TRBD2	TRBV3-1/TRBV3-2	TRBJ2-7	TGTGCCAGCAGCCAAGCGGGAGGCCGCCAGCAGTACTTC	CASSQAGGRQQYF
-	-	TRBV6-5	TRBJ1-1	TGTGCCAGCAGTTACGGGGGCCGGACTGAAGCTTTCTTT	CASSYGGRTEAFF